This note documents a single T cell receptor beta chain sequence. After extraction with the RNeasy kit, 0.5 to 1 ug of the RNA was reverse transcribed using random hexamers. Amplification of TCR beta CDR3 by immunoSEQ multiplex PCR spanned 54 Vbeta and 13 Jbeta. TCRdb fed the immunoSEQ multiplex PCR reads into MiXCR, producing one record per CDR3 protein. Among about 180,000 distinct CDR3 sequences listed, under 97% were seen once. This sample is drawn from a study of CD8 T cells in Susac syndrome. The CDR3 has 15 residues. Germline V CDR1 and CDR2: DFQATT, SNEGSKA (reference sequence). After removal of 0 bases from V and 2 bases from J, the junction contained 7 bases not matched to a gene.

V usage is TRBV20-1 and J usage is TRBJ2-7, with TRBD2 identical over 7 bases. Sequenced material: CD4+ T cells from PBMCs. The sequence derives from a human donor with multiple sclerosis. This CDR3 is CSARDIAGPTYEQYF. The CDR3 nucleotides read TGCAGTGCTAGAGATATAGCGGGCCCAACCTACGAGCAGTACTTC.